This TCR beta chain was captured in a study of CXCR3-negative and CXCR3-positive naive CD8 T cells. The study, taken as a whole, reports: Surface CD5 was comparable between naive subsets; TCR strength was inferred from TRB CDR3 properties. Cryopreservation partially decreased CXCR3 expression, and most assays used fresh PBMCs.

As for this clonotype: The antigen remains undetermined.

Triplicates of over 250,000 cells were sorted from each CD8+ T cell subset. The TRB cDNA libraries were prepared by 5' RACE with UMI labels. Using the 5' RACE reads, TCRdb records one entry per CDR3 protein without DNA. This sample carries 56,000 or so distinct CDR3 sequences, with about 20% going to the ten biggest clones. CDR1 is LNHDA and CDR2 is SQIVND in the germline V gene (reference sequence). There are 15 residues in the CDR3. The TCR originated in a human donor in good health. Some clones in this sample may be carry-over from other donors' samples. The chain links TRBV19 to TRBJ2-3; TCRdb calls TRBD1, which cannot be checked without DNA. Sequencing was done on a sample of memory CD8+ T cells from blood. The CDR3: CASSAYRGRADTQYF.